This T cell receptor beta chain comes out of a study of T cell responses to AZD1222 COVID-19 vaccine. In the study overall: Investigators merged groups given second doses at roughly 4 or roughly 12 weeks.

Remarks on this clone: The antigen is not known.

Deletions cut 4 bases from V and 2 bases from J, with 12 bases between. CDR3 length: 16 amino acids. In germline, CDR1 is MNHEY, CDR2 SVGAGI. Study-level findings and limits: Unmutated variant regions are reportedly targeted by nearly half of spike-specific TCRs. Repertoire sampling happened only post peak T cell response. Recipients of AZD1222 seropositive at baseline numbered only 6 or 7.

The method was immunoSEQ multiplex PCR; TCRdb's version includes in-frame clones alone and lacks a portion of them. Among about 110,000 clones listed, about 87% were seen once. This TCR derives from an adult in good health. The specimen was peripheral blood, collected on day 0 of AZD1222 vaccination. The chain combines TRBV6-5 with TRBJ2-6; D might be TRBD2 (6 bases). The CDR3 bases are TGTGCCAGCAGTTCTTCTAGCGTACCTGGGGCCAACGTCCTGACTTTC. It codes for CASSSSSVPGANVLTF.